This TCR beta chain was captured by sequencing in a study of response to subunit inactivated influenza vaccine. Study results and caveats: Authors suggested few new T cells are recruited by each seasonal influenza vaccination.

In this sample, this clonotype turned up many times. Its antigen is still unknown. CDR3 length equals 15 residues. CDR1 is MDHEN, CDR2 SYDVKM, per germline. Germline trimming cut 6 bases from V and 2 bases from J; bases unmatched to any gene: 6. A single record per CDR3 protein comes from TCRdb applying MiXCR to the RT-PCR reads. This table has 630,000 or so distinct CDR3 sequences, approximately 14% appearing once. This receptor was obtained from a man aged 45 to 65 who received an inactivated influenza vaccine. The chain recombines TRBV28 with TRBJ2-1; 8 nucleotides match TRBD2. The specimen was PBMCs from blood, collected 11 to 12 days after vaccination. CDR3 sequence reads: CASRPAGVTYNEQFF. CDR3 DNA sequence: TGTGCCAGCAGACCAGCGGGAGTAACCTACAATGAGCAGTTCTTC.